This T cell receptor beta chain was observed in a study of response to subunit inactivated influenza vaccine. MiXCR, applied by TCRdb to the RT-PCR reads, yields one record per CDR3 protein. Found here are roughly 620,000 distinct CDR3 sequences, about 11% of them singletons; the top ten hold 8% to 13%. These same data were also listed under a study on T cells expressing NK-cell markers. That source adds: The cDNA for TCR beta came from 5'RACE template switching with UMIs. It was sorted CD3+CD56+NKG2C+, CD3+CD56+NKG2C- and CD3+CD56-NKG2C+ T cells that supplied the TCR beta repertoires. The sequencing cohort of eight donors included seven HCMV-seropositive individuals and one seronegative individual. Whether expanded NKG2C+ T cell clones recognized HCMV stayed uncertain.

The specimen was PBMCs from blood, collected on the day of vaccination. The clonotype was recovered from a man aged 50 to 60 who received an inactivated influenza vaccine.

The DNA for the CDR3 is TGTGCCACCTCCCAAGACCCCTTAGCCTCTTCGGGCACAGATACGCAGTATTTT. Translation gives CATSQDPLASSGTDTQYF. The V call is TRBV3-1, the J call TRBJ2-3; D gene ambiguous. Germline V gene data show CDR1 as LGHDT and CDR2 as YNNKEL (reference sequence). The CDR3 length is 18 residues. Trimming took 10 bases from V and 1 from J, leaving 27 bases between them.